Below are 3 T cell receptor beta chains sequenced from a single sample in a study of T cell responses to AZD1222 COVID-19 vaccine. Sequencing was performed with immunoSEQ multiplex PCR; in TCRdb, only in-frame clones are kept and a portion is missing. Of 120,000 or so clones listed, more than 85% are singletons. The source was peripheral blood, collected on day 0 of AZD1222 vaccination. The receptors shown here come from an adult in good health.

The J gene is TRBJ2-2, the V gene TRBV29-1; 7 nucleotides align to TRBD2. The CDR3 sequence is 14 residues long. Looked up from germline, CDR1 is SQVTM and CDR2 is ANQGSEA. Germline trimming cut 6 bases from V and 3 bases from J; bases unmatched to any gene: 7. Here the CDR3 reads CSVAPGLHTGELFF. The DNA of the CDR3 is TGCAGCGTGGCCCCGGGACTACACACCGGGGAGCTGTTTTTT.

The rearrangement uses TRBV30 and TRBJ1-4; no clear D. Deletions cut 0 bases from V and 5 bases from J, with 16 bases between. The CDR3 covers 16 residues. Germline CDR1 and CDR2: GTSNPN and SVGIG (reference sequence). The CDR3: CAWSVGRSGLNEKLFF. DNA for the CDR3: TGTGCCTGGAGTGTCGGCCGATCGGGTCTGAATGAAAAACTGTTTTTT. The full variable domain, rest sourced from reference TRBV30 and TRBJ1-4, is SQTIHQWPATLVQPVGSPLSLECTVEGTSNPNLYWYRQAAGRGLQLLFYSVGIGQISSEVPQNLSASRPQDRQFILSSKKLLLSDSGFYLCAWSVGRSGLNEKLFFGSGTQLSVL.

The genes are TRBV5-4 and TRBJ2-3, with TRBD2 matching 8 bases. The CDR3 is made up of 16 amino acids. Germline assignment: CDR1 SGHNT and CDR2 YYREEE (reference sequence). With 0 bases clipped from V and 3 bases from J, the junction kept 6 bases outside the gene matches. CDR3: CASSLVVGGGTDTQYF. The CDR3, as DNA: TGTGCCAGCAGCTTGGTCGTCGGGGGGGGTACAGATACGCAGTATTTT.